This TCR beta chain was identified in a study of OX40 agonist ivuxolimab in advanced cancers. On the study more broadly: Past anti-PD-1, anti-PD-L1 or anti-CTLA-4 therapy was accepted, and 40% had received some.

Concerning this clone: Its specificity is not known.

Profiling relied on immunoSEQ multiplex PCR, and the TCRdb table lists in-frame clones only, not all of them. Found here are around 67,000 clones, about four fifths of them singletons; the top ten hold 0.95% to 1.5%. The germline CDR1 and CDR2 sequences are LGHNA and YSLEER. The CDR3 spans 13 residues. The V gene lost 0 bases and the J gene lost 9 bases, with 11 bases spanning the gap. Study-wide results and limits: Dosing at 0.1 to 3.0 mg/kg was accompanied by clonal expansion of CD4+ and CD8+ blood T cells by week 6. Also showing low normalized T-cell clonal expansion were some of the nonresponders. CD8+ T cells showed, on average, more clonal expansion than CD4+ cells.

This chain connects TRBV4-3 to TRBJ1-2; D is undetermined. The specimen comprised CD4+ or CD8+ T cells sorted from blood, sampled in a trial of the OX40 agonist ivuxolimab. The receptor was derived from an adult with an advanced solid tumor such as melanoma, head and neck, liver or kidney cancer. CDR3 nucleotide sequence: TGCGCCAGCAGCCAAGATCTTGGCGAGCGCTACACCTTC. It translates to CASSQDLGERYTF.